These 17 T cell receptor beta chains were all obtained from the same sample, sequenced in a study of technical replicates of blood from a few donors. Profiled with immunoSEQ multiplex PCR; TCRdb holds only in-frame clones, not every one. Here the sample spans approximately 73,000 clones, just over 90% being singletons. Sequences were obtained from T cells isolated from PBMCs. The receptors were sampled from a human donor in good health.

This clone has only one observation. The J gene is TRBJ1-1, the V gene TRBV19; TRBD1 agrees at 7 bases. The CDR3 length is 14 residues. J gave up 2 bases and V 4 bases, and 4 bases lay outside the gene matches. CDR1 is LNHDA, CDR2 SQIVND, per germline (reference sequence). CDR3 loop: CASSTGGINTEAFF. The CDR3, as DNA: TGTGCCAGTAGTACAGGGGGAATCAACACTGAAGCTTTCTTT.

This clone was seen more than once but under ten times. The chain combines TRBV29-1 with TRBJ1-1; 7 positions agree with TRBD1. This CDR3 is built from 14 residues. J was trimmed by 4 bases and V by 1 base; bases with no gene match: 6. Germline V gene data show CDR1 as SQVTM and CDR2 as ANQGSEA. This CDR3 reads CSVEGPGGFTEAFF. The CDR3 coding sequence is TGCAGCGTTGAAGGTCCAGGGGGATTCACTGAAGCTTTCTTT. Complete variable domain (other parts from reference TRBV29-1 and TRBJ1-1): SAVISQKPSRDICQRGTSLTIQCQVDSQVTMMFWYRQQPGQSLTLIATANQGSEATYESGFVIDKFPISRPNLTFSTLTVSNMSPEDSSIYLCSVEGPGGFTEAFFGQGTRLTVV.

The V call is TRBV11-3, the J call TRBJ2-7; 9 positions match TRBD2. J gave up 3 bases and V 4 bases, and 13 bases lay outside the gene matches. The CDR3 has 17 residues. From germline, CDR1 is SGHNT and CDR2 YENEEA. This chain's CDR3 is CASSWRGGTTIFYEQYF. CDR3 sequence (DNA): TGTGCCAGCAGCTGGCGGGGGGGCACTACAATTTTCTACGAGCAGTACTTC.

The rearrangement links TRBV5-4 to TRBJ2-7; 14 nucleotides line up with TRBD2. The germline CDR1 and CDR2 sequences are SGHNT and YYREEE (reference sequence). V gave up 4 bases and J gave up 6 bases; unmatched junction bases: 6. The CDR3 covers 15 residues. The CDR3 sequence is CASSHGTSGSGEQYF. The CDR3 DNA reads TGTGCCAGCAGCCACGGGACTAGCGGGAGTGGCGAGCAGTACTTC. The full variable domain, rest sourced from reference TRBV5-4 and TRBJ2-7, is ETGVTQSPTHLIKTRGQQVTLRCSSQSGHNTVSWYQQALGQGPQFIFQYYREEENGRGNFPPRFSGLQFPNYSSELNVNALELDDSALYLCASSHGTSGSGEQYFGPGTRLTVT.

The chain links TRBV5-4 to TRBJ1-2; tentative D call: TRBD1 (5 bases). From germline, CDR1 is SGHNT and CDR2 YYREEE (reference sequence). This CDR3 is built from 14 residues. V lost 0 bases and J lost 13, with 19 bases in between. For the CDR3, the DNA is TGTGCCAGCAGCTTGGAACGTGACAGTCAAAACCCCACCTTC. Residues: CASSLERDSQNPTF.

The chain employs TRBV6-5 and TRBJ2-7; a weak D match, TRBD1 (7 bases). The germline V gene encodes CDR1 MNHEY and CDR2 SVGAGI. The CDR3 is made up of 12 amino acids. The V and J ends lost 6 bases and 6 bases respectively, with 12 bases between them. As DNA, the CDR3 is TGTGCCAGCAGAACCCAGGGGGGCGAGCAGTACTTC. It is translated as CASRTQGGEQYF.

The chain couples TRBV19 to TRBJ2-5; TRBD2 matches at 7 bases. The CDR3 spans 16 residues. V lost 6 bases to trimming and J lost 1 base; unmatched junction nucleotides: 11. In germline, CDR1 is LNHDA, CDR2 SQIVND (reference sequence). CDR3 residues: CASSPHRGEIQETQYF. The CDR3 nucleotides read TGTGCCAGTAGCCCTCACCGGGGGGAAATCCAAGAGACCCAGTACTTC.

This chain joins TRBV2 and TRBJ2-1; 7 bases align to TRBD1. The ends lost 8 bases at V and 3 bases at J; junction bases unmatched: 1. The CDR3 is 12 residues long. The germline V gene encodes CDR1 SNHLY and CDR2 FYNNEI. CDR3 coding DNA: TGTGCCAGCGGGACAGACTACAATGAGCAGTTCTTC. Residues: CASGTDYNEQFF.

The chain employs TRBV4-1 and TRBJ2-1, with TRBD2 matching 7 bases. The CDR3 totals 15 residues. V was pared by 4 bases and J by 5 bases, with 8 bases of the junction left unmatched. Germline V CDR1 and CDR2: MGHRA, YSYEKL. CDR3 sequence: CASSLRLAENNEQFF. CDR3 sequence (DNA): TGCGCCAGCAGCCTCCGACTAGCTGAGAACAATGAGCAGTTCTTC.

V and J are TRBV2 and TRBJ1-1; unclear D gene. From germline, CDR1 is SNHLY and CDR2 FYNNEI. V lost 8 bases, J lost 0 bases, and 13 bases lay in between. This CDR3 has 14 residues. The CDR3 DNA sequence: TGTGCCAGCGTTTGGGTGGAGGTGAACACTGAAGCTTTCTTT. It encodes CASVWVEVNTEAFF.

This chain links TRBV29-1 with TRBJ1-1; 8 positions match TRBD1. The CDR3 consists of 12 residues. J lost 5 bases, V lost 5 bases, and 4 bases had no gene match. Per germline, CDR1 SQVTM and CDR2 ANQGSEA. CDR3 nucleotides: TGCAGCGTTCCGACAGGGGAGACTGAAGCTTTCTTT. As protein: CSVPTGETEAFF.

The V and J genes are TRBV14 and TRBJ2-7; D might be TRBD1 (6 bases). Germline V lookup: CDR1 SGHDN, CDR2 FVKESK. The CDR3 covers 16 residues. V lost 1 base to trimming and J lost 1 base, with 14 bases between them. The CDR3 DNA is TGTGCCAGCAGCCAAGGTGGGGGCTTGGGATCCTACGAGCAGTACTTC. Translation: CASSQGGGLGSYEQYF.

CDR3 region: CASSGGGTAPTNEKLFF. CDR3 in DNA: TGTGCCAGCAGTGGGGGAGGGACGGCCCCAACTAATGAAAAACTGTTTTTT. The chain combines TRBV6-1 with TRBJ1-4, with a tentative D call TRBD1 (5 bases). The V gene's germline CDR1 is MNHNS and CDR2 SASEGT. Trimming shortened V by 4 bases and J by 0 bases, and 15 bases separated the two germline ends. The CDR3 has 17 amino acids.

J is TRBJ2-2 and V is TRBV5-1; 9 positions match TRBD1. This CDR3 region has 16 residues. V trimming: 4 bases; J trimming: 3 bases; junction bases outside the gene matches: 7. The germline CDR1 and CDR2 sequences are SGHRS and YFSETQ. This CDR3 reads CASSNRGQGDTGELFF. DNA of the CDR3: TGCGCCAGCAGCAACAGGGGACAGGGCGACACCGGGGAGCTGTTTTTT.

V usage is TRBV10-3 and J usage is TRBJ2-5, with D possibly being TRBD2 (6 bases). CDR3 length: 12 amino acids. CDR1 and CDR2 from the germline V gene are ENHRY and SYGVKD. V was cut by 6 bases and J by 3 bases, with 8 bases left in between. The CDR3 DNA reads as TGTGCCATCAGCGGGGGTAAAGAGACCCAGTACTTC. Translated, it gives CAISGGKETQYF.

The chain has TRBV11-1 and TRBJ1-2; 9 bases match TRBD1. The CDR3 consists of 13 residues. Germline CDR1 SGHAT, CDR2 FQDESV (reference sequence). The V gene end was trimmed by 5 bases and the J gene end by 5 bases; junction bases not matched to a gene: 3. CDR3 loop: CASSPGTGYGYTF. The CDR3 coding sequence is TGTGCCAGCAGCCCCGGGACAGGGTATGGCTACACCTTC.

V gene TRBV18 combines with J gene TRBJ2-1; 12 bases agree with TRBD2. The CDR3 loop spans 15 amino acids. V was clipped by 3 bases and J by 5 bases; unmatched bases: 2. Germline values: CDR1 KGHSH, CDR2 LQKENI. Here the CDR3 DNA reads TGTGCCAGCTCACCGCTAGCGGGGGGGAACAATGAGCAGTTCTTC. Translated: CASSPLAGGNNEQFF.